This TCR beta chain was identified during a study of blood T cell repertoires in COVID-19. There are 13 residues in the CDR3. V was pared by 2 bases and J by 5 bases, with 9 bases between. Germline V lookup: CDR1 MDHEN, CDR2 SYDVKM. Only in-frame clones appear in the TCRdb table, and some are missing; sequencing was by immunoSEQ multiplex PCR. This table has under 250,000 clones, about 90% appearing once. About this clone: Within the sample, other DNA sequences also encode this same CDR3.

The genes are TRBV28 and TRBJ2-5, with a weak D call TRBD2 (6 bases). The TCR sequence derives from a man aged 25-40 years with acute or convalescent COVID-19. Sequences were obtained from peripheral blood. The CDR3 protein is CASSLGGRETQYF. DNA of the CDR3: TGTGCCAGCAGTTTAGGGGGGAGGGAGACCCAGTACTTC.